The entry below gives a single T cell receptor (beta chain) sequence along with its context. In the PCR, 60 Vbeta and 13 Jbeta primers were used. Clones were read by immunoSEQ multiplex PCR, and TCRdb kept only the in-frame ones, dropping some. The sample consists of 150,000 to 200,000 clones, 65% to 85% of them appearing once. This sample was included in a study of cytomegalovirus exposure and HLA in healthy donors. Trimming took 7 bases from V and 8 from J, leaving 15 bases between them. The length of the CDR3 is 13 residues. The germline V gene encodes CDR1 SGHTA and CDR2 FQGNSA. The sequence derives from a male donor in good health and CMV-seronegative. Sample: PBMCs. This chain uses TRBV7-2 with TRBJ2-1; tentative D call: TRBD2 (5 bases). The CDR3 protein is CASKMGALHEQFF. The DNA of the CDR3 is TGTGCCAGCAAAATGGGAGCACTCCATGAGCAGTTCTTC.